Shown below are 25 T cell receptor beta chains from a single sample sequenced in a study of blood T cell repertoires in COVID-19 (dated by TCRdb to 2018 to 2020). The library was produced with the immunoSEQ multiplex PCR assay. TCRdb limited this immuneACCESS table to in-frame rearrangements with V and J called. A share of clones is missing; checked studies link under half to unresolved V genes, and the rest is unexplained. This sample has 220,000 or so clones in its table, and about 80% of those were observed once. The ten largest clones capture about 2% of the sample. The sample was peripheral blood. The receptor source for this set is a woman of 80 years or more with acute or convalescent COVID-19.

V and J are TRBV5-1 and TRBJ1-2, with 8 bases lining up with TRBD1. This CDR3 spans 15 amino acids. Per the germline V gene, CDR1 is SGHRS and CDR2 is YFSETQ. The ends lost 3 bases at V and 8 bases at J; junction bases unmatched: 12. The CDR3 reads CASSSQGQGAEGYTF. CDR3 nucleotide sequence: TGCGCCAGCAGCTCACAGGGCCAGGGGGCTGAAGGCTACACCTTC.

V usage is TRBV3-1 (or the pseudogene TRBV3-2) and J usage is TRBJ2-7, with 10 bases identical to TRBD1. The CDR3 runs to 14 residues. The J segment lost 9 bases and the V segment lost 0 bases, leaving 5 bases of the junction unmatched. The germline V gene has CDR1 LGHDT and CDR2 YNNKEL (reference sequence). The CDR3 DNA reads TGTGCCAGCAGCCAAGAAAGAGACAGGGGGCGGCAGTACTTC. Protein sequence: CASSQERDRGRQYF.

This clone has a handful of counts. The chain is built from TRBV11-3 and TRBJ2-2; weak D call: TRBD2 (5 bases). Between the trimmed V and J ends, which lost 5 bases and 0 bases, there was a span of 13 bases. CDR1 SGHNT and CDR2 YENEEA come from the germline V gene. The CDR3 sequence is 16 residues long. CDR3 sequence reads: CASSPGNRANTGELFF. The CDR3 coding sequence is TGTGCCAGCAGCCCCGGGAACCGAGCGAACACCGGGGAGCTGTTTTTT.

This rearrangement joins TRBV4-1 to TRBJ2-7; TRBD1 aligns across 10 bases. The germline V gene has CDR1 MGHRA and CDR2 YSYEKL. CDR3 length: 15 amino acids. Trimming cost V 4 bases and J 7 bases; bases outside gene matches: 10. CDR3 sequence: CASSLRTGGFLEQYF. As DNA, the CDR3 is TGCGCCAGCAGCCTCCGGACAGGGGGTTTTTTGGAGCAGTACTTC.

The chain recombines TRBV6-2 or TRBV6-3 with TRBJ2-1, with 9 bases that match TRBD1. This CDR3 region has 16 residues. The V gene end was trimmed by 7 bases and the J gene end by 5 bases; junction bases not matched to a gene: 12. Per germline, CDR1 MNHEY and CDR2 SVGEGT. The CDR3 protein is CASTPTGTGIDNEQFF. The CDR3 coding sequence is TGTGCCAGCACCCCCACCGGGACAGGGATCGACAATGAGCAGTTCTTC.

V gene TRBV2 combines with J gene TRBJ2-3; weak D call: TRBD1 (5 bases). V was trimmed by 3 bases and J by 8 bases, leaving 15 bases between them. From germline, CDR1 is SNHLY and CDR2 FYNNEI. The CDR3 covers 14 residues. In nucleotides, the CDR3 is TGTGCCAGCAGTGAGCCCTTAATGGGGCCTACGCAGTATTTT. It specifies CASSEPLMGPTQYF.

The genes are TRBV3-1 (or the pseudogene TRBV3-2) and TRBJ1-1; D gene unclear. V shed 0 bases and J shed 1 base, with 15 bases lying between them. The CDR3 has 17 residues. Germline V gives CDR1 LGHDT, CDR2 YNNKEL (reference sequence). The CDR3, as DNA: TGTGCCAGCAGCCAAGACCCCCTAGGACTCTGGAACACTGAAGCTTTCTTT. As protein: CASSQDPLGLWNTEAFF.

The chain couples TRBV19 to TRBJ2-7, with a weak D call TRBD2 (5 bases). Trimming took off 5 bases at V and 5 bases at J, with 10 bases between the two ends. Germline assignment: CDR1 LNHDA and CDR2 SQIVND (reference sequence). This CDR3 has 12 residues. This chain's CDR3 is CASSPERNEQYF. CDR3 nucleotide sequence: TGTGCCAGTAGTCCCGAGCGGAACGAGCAGTACTTC.

The CDR3 DNA follows: TGTGCCAGCAGCCCCGTTACTAGCGGGCATTACGAGCAGTACTTC. It codes for CASSPVTSGHYEQYF. V and J are TRBV28 and TRBJ2-7; 9 nucleotides match TRBD2. Germline V gives CDR1 MDHEN, CDR2 SYDVKM. Unmatched junction bases numbered 10, after V lost 6 bases and J lost 4 bases. The CDR3 runs 15 residues.

The chain uses TRBV9 and TRBJ1-1; D uncertain. CDR3 length: 14 residues. V was trimmed by 0 bases and J by 5 bases, leaving 11 bases between them. The V gene's germline CDR1 is SGDLS and CDR2 YYNGEE. The CDR3 sequence is CASSVGGSLTEAFF. Here the CDR3 DNA reads TGTGCCAGCAGCGTAGGAGGGAGTTTAACTGAAGCTTTCTTT.

V usage is TRBV2 and J usage is TRBJ1-1, with D maybe TRBD1 (5 bases). The CDR3 has 14 amino acids. Germline CDR1 SNHLY, CDR2 FYNNEI. V was clipped by 3 bases and J by 0 bases, with 8 bases between them. The CDR3 DNA sequence: TGTGCCAGCAGTGACCTACAGGTGAACACTGAAGCTTTCTTT. This encodes CASSDLQVNTEAFF.

The V call is TRBV30, the J call TRBJ1-1, with 11 nucleotides matching TRBD1. There are 17 residues in the CDR3. V trimming: 2 bases; J trimming: 4 bases; junction bases outside the gene matches: 12. CDR1 is GTSNPN and CDR2 is SVGIG in the germline V gene (reference sequence). CDR3 DNA sequence: TGTGCCTGGAGTTTCCGGACAGGGGGCGATAGGGGCACTGAAGCTTTCTTT. Translation: CAWSFRTGGDRGTEAFF.

The gene calls are TRBV7-3 and TRBJ2-3, with 10 bases identical to TRBD1. Germline loops: CDR1 SGHTA, CDR2 FQGTGA. V shed 5 bases and J 4 bases; nucleotides not matched to a gene: 6. The CDR3 length is 15 residues. CDR3 residues: CASSRTGGVADTQYF. The CDR3 DNA follows: TGTGCCAGCAGCCGGACAGGGGGAGTTGCAGATACGCAGTATTTT. Full variable domain (missing parts from reference TRBV7-3 and TRBJ2-3): GAGVSQTPSNKVTEKGKYVELRCDPISGHTALYWYRQSLGQGPEFLIYFQGTGAADDSGLPNDRFFAVRPEGSVSTLKIQRTERGDSAVYLCASSRTGGVADTQYFGPGTRLTVL.

The chain combines TRBV6-5 with TRBJ2-1; a weak D match, TRBD1 (6 bases). The CDR3 runs 15 residues. The V gene lost 6 bases and the J gene lost 0 bases, with 12 bases spanning the gap. In germline, CDR1 is MNHEY, CDR2 SVGAGI. The CDR3 region is CASRRTASSYNEQFF. CDR3 sequence (DNA): TGTGCCAGCAGGAGGACAGCAAGCTCCTACAATGAGCAGTTCTTC.

The V gene is TRBV5-6, the J gene TRBJ1-6, with D hard to call. Trimming took off 1 base at V and 10 bases at J, with 12 bases between the two ends. There are 14 residues in the CDR3. Germline V CDR1 and CDR2: SGHDT, YYEEEE. CDR3 residues: CASSLYGEWSPLHF. CDR3 DNA: TGTGCCAGCAGCTTGTACGGAGAGTGGTCACCCCTCCACTTT.

The V gene is TRBV19, the J gene TRBJ1-2; D unresolved. The CDR3 is made up of 12 amino acids. In germline, CDR1 is LNHDA, CDR2 SQIVND (reference sequence). V was trimmed by 6 bases and J by 8 bases, leaving 13 bases between them. For the CDR3, the DNA is TGTGCCAGTAGCCCTGCGGCGGAGGGCTACACCTTC. Protein product: CASSPAAEGYTF.

The chain recombines TRBV4-1 with TRBJ1-4; D is perhaps TRBD1 (5 bases). CDR3 length equals 17 residues. V lost 0 bases, J lost 6 bases, and 17 bases lay in between. The germline V gene encodes CDR1 MGHRA and CDR2 YSYEKL. CDR3 DNA: TGCGCCAGCAGCCAAGATATTAGGAGGGGAGAAGATGAAAAACTGTTTTTT. Translation gives CASSQDIRRGEDEKLFF.

The chain couples TRBV7-9 to TRBJ2-7; D unclear. Trimming cost V 4 bases and J 0 bases, with 7 bases left between them. Per germline, CDR1 SEHNR and CDR2 FQNEAQ (reference sequence). The CDR3 length is 13 residues. The CDR3 loop is CASSWSSSYEQYF. The CDR3 DNA is TGTGCCAGCAGCTGGAGCAGCTCCTACGAGCAGTACTTC.

The V call is TRBV7-8, the J call TRBJ2-3, with 8 bases aligning to TRBD2. Germline assignment: CDR1 SGHVS and CDR2 FQNEAQ. V dropped 6 bases and J dropped 3; count of bases not matched to a gene: 2. CDR3 length equals 13 residues. The CDR3 loop reads CASRRLATDTQYF. In DNA, the CDR3 is TGTGCCAGCAGGCGACTAGCGACAGATACGCAGTATTTT.

The J gene is TRBJ2-7, the V gene TRBV5-1, with 7 bases fitting TRBD1. J gave up 1 base and V 0 bases, and 7 bases lay outside the gene matches. Germline V lookup: CDR1 SGHRS, CDR2 YFSETQ. The CDR3 length is 16 residues. CDR3 residues: CASSLVTGAASYEQYF. Written as DNA, the CDR3 is TGCGCCAGCAGCTTGGTCACAGGGGCTGCGTCCTACGAGCAGTACTTC.

V usage is TRBV24-1 and J usage is TRBJ1-2; 9 bases are a match to TRBD1. The CDR3 runs 13 residues. Germline assignment: CDR1 KGHDR and CDR2 SFDVKD. The V gene end was trimmed by 5 bases and the J gene end by 5 bases; junction bases not matched to a gene: 2. CDR3: CATSVGQGYGYTF. CDR3 nucleotide sequence: TGTGCCACCAGTGTGGGACAGGGATATGGCTACACCTTC.

The gene calls are TRBV28 and TRBJ2-1; D perhaps matches TRBD2 (5 bases). The germline V and J ends were trimmed by 3 bases and 8 bases, with 11 bases remaining between them. The V gene's germline CDR1 is MDHEN and CDR2 SYDVKM. The CDR3 has 13 amino acids. The CDR3 sequence: CASSFTRAYEQFF. The CDR3 DNA reads as TGTGCCAGCAGTTTCACTAGAGCGTATGAGCAGTTCTTC. The entire variable domain, with the rest obtained from reference TRBV28 and TRBJ2-1, is as follows: DVKVTQSSRYLVKRTGEKVFLECVQDMDHENMFWYRQDPGLGLRLIYFSYDVKMKEKGDIPEGYSVSREKKERFSLILESASTNQTSMYLCASSFTRAYEQFFGPGTRLTVL.

The chain combines TRBV6-5 with TRBJ1-1; a weak D match, TRBD1 (6 bases). Germline V gene lookup returns CDR1 MNHEY and CDR2 SVGAGI. CDR3 size: 15 residues. V was pared by 4 bases and J by 1 base, with 13 bases between. The CDR3 nucleotides are TGTGCCAGCAGTTCTACCGGACAGAAGAACACTGAAGCTTTCTTT. Protein product: CASSSTGQKNTEAFF.

The gene calls are TRBV20-1 and TRBJ2-3, with a tentative D call TRBD2 (5 bases). The CDR3 totals 14 residues. Trimming pared 3 bases from V and 0 bases from J, leaving 10 bases between. From germline, CDR1 is DFQATT and CDR2 SNEGSKA (reference sequence). CDR3 sequence reads: CSASRRGSTDTQYF. The DNA of the CDR3 is TGCAGTGCTAGTCGTCGGGGAAGCACAGATACGCAGTATTTT.

The chain employs TRBV5-1 and TRBJ2-3, with TRBD2 matching 9 bases. V was clipped by 4 bases and J by 6 bases; unmatched bases: 12. CDR1 and CDR2 from the germline V gene are SGHRS and YFSETQ. The CDR3 extends over 16 amino acids. This CDR3 is CASSLDPGLAGDTQYF. The CDR3 DNA reads TGCGCCAGCAGCCTCGATCCGGGACTAGCTGGGGATACGCAGTATTTT.